This T cell receptor (beta chain) was captured by sequencing in a study of shared clonotypes between healthy human individuals. As processed by the authors: Owing to the provision of junction-only sequences devoid of quality scores by immunoSEQ, filtering differed. Sequenced by immunoSEQ multiplex PCR; TCRdb stores in-frame clones only, minus some. V and J calls and clone size follow that table, whereas D and trimming were derived from the DNA. The data contain 2 million to 2.5 million clones, 90% to 97% of them singletons. The receptor was isolated from a man aged 18 to 30 in good health. The sequenced material came from naive CD4+ T cells sorted from blood. The subset is: CD45RA+ positively selected.

The CDR3 here is CASSIQGAEEPQHF. CDR3 in DNA: TGTGCCAGCTCGATACAGGGGGCAGAGGAGCCCCAGCATTTT. V and J are TRBV18 and TRBJ1-5; 9 bases line up with TRBD1. The CDR3 totals 14 residues. V shed 6 bases and J 8 bases; nucleotides not matched to a gene: 8. The germline CDR1 and CDR2 sequences are KGHSH and LQKENI.